The entry below describes one TCR beta chain. Antigen specificity is unknown. CDR3 length equals 13 residues. V was cut by 11 bases and J by 2 bases, with 13 bases left in between. Germline lookup yields CDR1 MNHEY and CDR2 SMNVEV (reference sequence). Sequenced by immunoSEQ multiplex PCR; TCRdb stores in-frame clones only, minus some. The sample lists 30,000 to 40,000 clones, around 65% occurring once. This entry comes from a study of monozygotic twins with cystic fibrosis. Study-wide results and caveats: Monozygotic CF twins shared more identical nucleotide clonotypes than unrelated patients. V usage most resembled the co-twin in 13 of 16 pairs. Low clonality (median roughly 0.0087) suggested a mostly naive repertoire.

V usage is TRBV27 and J usage is TRBJ2-1, with D possibly matching TRBD1 (5 bases). This TCR was sampled from a girl aged 10-17 years with cystic fibrosis. Material: blood. CDR3 region: CAAGHRAYNEQFF. In DNA form, the CDR3 reads TGTGCCGCTGGACACAGAGCCTACAATGAGCAGTTCTTC.